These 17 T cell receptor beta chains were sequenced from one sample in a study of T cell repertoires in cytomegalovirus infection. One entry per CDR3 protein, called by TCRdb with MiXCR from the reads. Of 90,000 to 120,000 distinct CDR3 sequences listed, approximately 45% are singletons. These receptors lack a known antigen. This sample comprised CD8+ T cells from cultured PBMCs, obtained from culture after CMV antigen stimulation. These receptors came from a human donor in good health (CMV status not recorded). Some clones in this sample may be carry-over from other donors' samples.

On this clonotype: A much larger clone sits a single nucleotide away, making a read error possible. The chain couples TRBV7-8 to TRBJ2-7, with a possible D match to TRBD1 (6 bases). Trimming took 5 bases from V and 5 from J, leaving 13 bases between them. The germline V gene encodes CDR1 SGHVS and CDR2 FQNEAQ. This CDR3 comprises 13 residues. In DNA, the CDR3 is TGTGCCAGCAGCACGGACAGATCCCACGAGCAGTACTTC. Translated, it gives CASSTDRSHEQYF.

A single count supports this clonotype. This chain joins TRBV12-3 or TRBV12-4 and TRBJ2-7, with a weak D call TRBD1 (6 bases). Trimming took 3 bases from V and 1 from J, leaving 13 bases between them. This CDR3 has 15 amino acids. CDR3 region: CASSFGRGPSYEQYF. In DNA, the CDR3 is TGTGCCAGCAGTTTTGGCAGGGGACCATCCTACGAGCAGTACTTC.

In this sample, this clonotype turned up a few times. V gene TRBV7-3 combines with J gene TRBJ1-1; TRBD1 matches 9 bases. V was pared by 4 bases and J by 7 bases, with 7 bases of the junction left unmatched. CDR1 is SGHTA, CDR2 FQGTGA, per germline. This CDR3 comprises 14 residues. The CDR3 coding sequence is TGTGCCAGCAGCTCGGGACAGGGTGGAGGTGAAGCTTTCTTT. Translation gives CASSSGQGGGEAFF. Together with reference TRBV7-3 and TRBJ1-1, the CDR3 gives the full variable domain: GAGVSQTPSNKVTEKGKYVELRCDPISGHTALYWYRQSLGQGPEFLIYFQGTGAADDSGLPNDRFFAVRPEGSVSTLKIQRTERGDSAVYLCASSSGQGGGEAFFGQGTRLTVV.

The CDR3 bases are TGCGCCAGCAGCCAAGTTAGCGGGGGCCTTTACGAGCAGTACTTC. It is translated as CASSQVSGGLYEQYF. The chain carries TRBV4-1 and TRBJ2-7; TRBD2 agrees at 9 bases. The CDR3 has 15 amino acids. Germline CDR1 and CDR2: MGHRA and YSYEKL. The ends lost 1 base at V and 4 bases at J; junction bases unmatched: 5.

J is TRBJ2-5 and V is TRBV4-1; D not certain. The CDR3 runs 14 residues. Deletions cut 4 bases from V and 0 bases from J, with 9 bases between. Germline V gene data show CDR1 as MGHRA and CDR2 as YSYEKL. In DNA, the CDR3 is TGCGCCAGCAGCCCCTTAAGCAACCAAGAGACCCAGTACTTC. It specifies CASSPLSNQETQYF.

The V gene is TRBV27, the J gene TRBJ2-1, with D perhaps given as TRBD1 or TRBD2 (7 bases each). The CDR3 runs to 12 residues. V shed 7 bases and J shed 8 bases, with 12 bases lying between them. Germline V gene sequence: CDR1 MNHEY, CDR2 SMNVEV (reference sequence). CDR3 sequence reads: CASNPGGDEQFF. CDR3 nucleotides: TGTGCCAGCAACCCAGGGGGGGATGAGCAGTTCTTC.

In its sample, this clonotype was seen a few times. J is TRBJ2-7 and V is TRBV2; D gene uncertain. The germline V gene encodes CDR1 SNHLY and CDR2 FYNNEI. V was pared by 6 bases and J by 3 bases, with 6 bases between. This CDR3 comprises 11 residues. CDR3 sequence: CASRINYEQYF. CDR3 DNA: TGTGCCAGCAGAATCAACTACGAGCAGTACTTC. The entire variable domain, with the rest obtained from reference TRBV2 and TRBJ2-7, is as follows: EPEVTQTPSHQVTQMGQEVILRCVPISNHLYFYWYRQILGQKVEFLVSFYNNEISEKSEIFDDQFSVERPDGSNFTLKIRSTKLEDSAMYFCASRINYEQYFGPGTRLTVT.

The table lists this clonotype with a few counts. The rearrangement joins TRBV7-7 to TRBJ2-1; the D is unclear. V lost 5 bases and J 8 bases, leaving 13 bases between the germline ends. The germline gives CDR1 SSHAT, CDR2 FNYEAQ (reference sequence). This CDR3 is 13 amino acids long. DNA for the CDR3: TGTGCCAGCAGCACAAGCCCACTCGATGAGCAGTTCTTC. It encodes CASSTSPLDEQFF.

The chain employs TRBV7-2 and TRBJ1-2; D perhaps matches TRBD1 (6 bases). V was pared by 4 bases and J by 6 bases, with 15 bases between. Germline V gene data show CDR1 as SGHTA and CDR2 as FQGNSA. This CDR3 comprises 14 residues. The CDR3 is CASSSEPGAHGYTF. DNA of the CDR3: TGTGCCAGCAGCTCAGAGCCAGGGGCTCATGGCTACACCTTC.

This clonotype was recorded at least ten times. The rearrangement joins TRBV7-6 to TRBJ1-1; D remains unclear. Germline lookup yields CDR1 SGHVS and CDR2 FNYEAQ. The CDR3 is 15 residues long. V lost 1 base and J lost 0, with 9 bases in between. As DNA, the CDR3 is TGTGCCAGCAGCTTAGGCCCACTCATGAACACTGAAGCTTTCTTT. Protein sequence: CASSLGPLMNTEAFF.

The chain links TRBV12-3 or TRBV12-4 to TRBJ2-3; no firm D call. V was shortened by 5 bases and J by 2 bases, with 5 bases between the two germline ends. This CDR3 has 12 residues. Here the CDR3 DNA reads TGTGCCAGCAGTCTTTACACAGATACGCAGTATTTT. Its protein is CASSLYTDTQYF.

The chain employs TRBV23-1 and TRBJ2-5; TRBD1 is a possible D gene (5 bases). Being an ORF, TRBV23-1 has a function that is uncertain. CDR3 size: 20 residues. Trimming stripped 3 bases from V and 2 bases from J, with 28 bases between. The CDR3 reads CASSHLKTVQVIKIQETQYF. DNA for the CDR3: TGCGCCAGCAGTCACCTCAAGACAGTCCAAGTAATAAAAATTCAAGAGACCCAGTACTTC.

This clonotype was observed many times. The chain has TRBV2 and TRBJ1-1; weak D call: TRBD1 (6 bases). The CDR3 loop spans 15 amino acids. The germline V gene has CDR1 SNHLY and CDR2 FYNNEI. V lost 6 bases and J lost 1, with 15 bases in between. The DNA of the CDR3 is TGTGCCAGCAGAGACCCCGACAGGTGGAACACTGAAGCTTTCTTT. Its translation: CASRDPDRWNTEAFF.

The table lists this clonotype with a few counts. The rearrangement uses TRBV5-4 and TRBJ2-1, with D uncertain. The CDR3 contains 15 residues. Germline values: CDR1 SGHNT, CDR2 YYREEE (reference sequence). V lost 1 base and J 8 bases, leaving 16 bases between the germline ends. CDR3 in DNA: TGTGCCAGCAGCTTGATTGGGGTAGCCTTTGATGAGCAGTTCTTC. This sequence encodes CASSLIGVAFDEQFF. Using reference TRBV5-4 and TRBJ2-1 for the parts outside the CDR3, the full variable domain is ETGVTQSPTHLIKTRGQQVTLRCSSQSGHNTVSWYQQALGQGPQFIFQYYREEENGRGNFPPRFSGLQFPNYSSELNVNALELDDSALYLCASSLIGVAFDEQFFGPGTRLTVL.

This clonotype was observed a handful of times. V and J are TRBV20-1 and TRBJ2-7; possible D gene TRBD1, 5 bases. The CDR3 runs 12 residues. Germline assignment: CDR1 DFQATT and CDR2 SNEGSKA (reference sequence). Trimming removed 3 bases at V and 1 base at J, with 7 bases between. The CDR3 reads CSARQGSYEQYF. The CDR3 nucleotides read TGCAGTGCTAGGCAGGGATCCTACGAGCAGTACTTC.

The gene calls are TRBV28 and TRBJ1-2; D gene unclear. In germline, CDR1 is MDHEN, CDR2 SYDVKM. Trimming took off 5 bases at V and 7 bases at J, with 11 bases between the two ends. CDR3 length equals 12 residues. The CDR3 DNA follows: TGTGCCAGCAGTCCCGTGGGCGGTGGCTACACCTTC. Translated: CASSPVGGGYTF.

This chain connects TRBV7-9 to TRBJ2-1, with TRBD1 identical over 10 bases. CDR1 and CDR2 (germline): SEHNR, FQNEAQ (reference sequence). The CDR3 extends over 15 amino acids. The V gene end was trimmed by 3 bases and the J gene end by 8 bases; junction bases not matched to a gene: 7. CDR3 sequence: CASSFRDRGFHEQFF. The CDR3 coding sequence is TGTGCCAGCAGCTTTAGGGACAGGGGTTTCCATGAGCAGTTCTTC.